This TCR beta chain was documented in a study of Ad26.COV2.S vaccination and SARS-CoV-2 variants. Assay used: immunoSEQ multiplex PCR; TCRdb lists only in-frame clones, some missing. This repertoire shows approximately 500,000 clones, roughly 85% found once; its top ten account for around 13%. Treatment specified: approximately 18 received Ad26.COV2.S at low or high dose, single or two shots; roughly 5 received placebo; per-sample allocation not given. The investigators took samples on day 63 after the first vaccine or placebo injection. The sample here was peripheral blood, taken in a trial of Ad26.COV2.S vaccine versus placebo. This clonotype originated in a person aged 18 to 65 who received the Ad26.COV2.S COVID-19 vaccine or a placebo.

The CDR3 sequence: CASSPSGQGDEQFF. The CDR3 DNA reads as TGTGCCAGCAGCCCCTCCGGACAGGGGGATGAGCAGTTCTTC. This chain connects TRBV7-8 to TRBJ2-1, with 10 bases fitting TRBD1. The germline CDR1 and CDR2 sequences are SGHVS and FQNEAQ. This CDR3 is built from 14 residues. J lost 8 bases, V lost 5 bases, and 6 bases had no gene match. The full variable domain, rest sourced from reference TRBV7-8 and TRBJ2-1, is GAGVSQSPRYKVAKRGQDVALRCDPISGHVSLFWYQQALGQGPEFLTYFQNEAQLDKSGLPSDRFFAERPEGSVSTLKIQRTQQEDSAVYLCASSPSGQGDEQFFGPGTRLTVL.